These 19 T cell receptor beta chains were all obtained from the same sample, sequenced in a study of T cells in Graves' hyperthyroidism and ophthalmopathy. Researchers amplified the TCR beta CDR3 regions from RNA transcripts. First-round RT-PCR with HTBI primers amplified the TCR CDR3 region. TCRdb ran MiXCR on the multiplex PCR reads and lists one entry per CDR3 protein. The sample contains around 420,000 distinct CDR3 sequences, approximately 15% of which appear only once. Specimen: blood. The receptors here all came from a woman aged 18-29 years with Graves' hyperthyroidism.

The chain combines TRBV11-1 with TRBJ2-1; D is perhaps TRBD2 (6 bases). The germline CDR1 and CDR2 sequences are SGHAT and FQDESV (reference sequence). This CDR3 has 18 residues. V was pared by 5 bases and J by 0 bases, with 20 bases between. The CDR3 DNA sequence: TGTGCCAGCAGCCACCGGGGGAACTTAGCGAGCTCCTACAATGAGCAGTTCTTC. This gives the protein CASSHRGNLASSYNEQFF.

This clonotype has more than one count but fewer than ten. The J gene is TRBJ2-7, the V gene TRBV5-6; no definite D call. Germline CDR1 reads SGHDT; CDR2 reads YYEEEE. The germline V and J ends were trimmed by 0 bases and 2 bases, with 6 bases remaining between them. This CDR3 region has 13 residues. CDR3 amino acids: CASSLEPAYEQYF. In nucleotides, the CDR3 is TGTGCCAGCAGCTTGGAACCTGCCTACGAGCAGTACTTC.

V gene TRBV6-2 or TRBV6-3 combines with J gene TRBJ1-1, with TRBD1 matching over 7 bases. CDR3 size: 15 residues. Germline lookup yields CDR1 MNHEY and CDR2 SVGEGT. V shed 6 bases, J shed 0 bases, and the junction held 7 bases outside the gene matches. This CDR3 reads CASRSGQRMNTEAFF. CDR3 DNA sequence: TGTGCCAGCAGGTCGGGACAGCGAATGAACACTGAAGCTTTCTTT.

This clonotype was counted only a few times. CDR3 DNA: TGTGCCAGCAGTGTTCAGGGTAAGAGCACTGAAGCTTTCTTT. Translated, it gives CASSVQGKSTEAFF. The chain couples TRBV2 to TRBJ1-1; perhaps TRBD1 as D (5 bases). Deletions cut 4 bases from V and 4 bases from J, with 13 bases between. This CDR3 has 14 residues. Germline V gene sequence: CDR1 SNHLY, CDR2 FYNNEI. The full variable domain, in which reference TRBV2 and TRBJ1-1 provide the parts outside the CDR3, is EPEVTQTPSHQVTQMGQEVILRCVPISNHLYFYWYRQILGQKVEFLVSFYNNEISEKSEIFDDQFSVERPDGSNFTLKIRSTKLEDSAMYFCASSVQGKSTEAFFGQGTRLTVV.

There are many counts of this clonotype. This chain connects TRBV7-8 to TRBJ1-1; no definite D call. V was cut by 0 bases and J by 0 bases, with 5 bases left in between. Germline V lookup: CDR1 SGHVS, CDR2 FQNEAQ. This CDR3 comprises 14 residues. CDR3 sequence reads: CASSLAAVNTEAFF. For the CDR3, the DNA is TGTGCCAGCAGCTTAGCGGCGGTGAACACTGAAGCTTTCTTT. Looking up the rest from reference TRBV7-8 and TRBJ1-1 gives the full variable domain: GAGVSQSPRYKVAKRGQDVALRCDPISGHVSLFWYQQALGQGPEFLTYFQNEAQLDKSGLPSDRFFAERPEGSVSTLKIQRTQQEDSAVYLCASSLAAVNTEAFFGQGTRLTVV.

This clonotype has a handful of counts. V and J are TRBV27 and TRBJ2-1, with 10 bases lining up with TRBD1. The CDR3 loop spans 17 amino acids. The junction had 13 bases not matched to a gene; V was cut back by 6 bases and J by 5 bases. CDR1 and CDR2 from the germline V gene are MNHEY and SMNVEV (reference sequence). The CDR3 loop is CASRTDRGQFRHNEQFF. In nucleotides, the CDR3 is TGTGCCAGCAGGACTGACAGGGGGCAATTTCGACACAATGAGCAGTTCTTC.

This clonotype has at least ten counts. The chain joins TRBV30 to TRBJ2-3, with TRBD2 identical over 9 bases. The trim removed 2 bases at V and 7 bases at J, leaving 7 bases unmatched. CDR1 is GTSNPN and CDR2 is SVGIG in the germline V gene (reference sequence). The CDR3 consists of 14 residues. The CDR3 bases are TGTGCCTGGAGTAGCGCGGGAGGGCAAAATACGCAGTATTTT. It translates to CAWSSAGGQNTQYF.

The sample holds many counts of this clonotype. The rearrangement links TRBV12-3 or TRBV12-4 to TRBJ1-2, with a weak D call TRBD1 (6 bases). Trimming took 6 bases from V and 7 from J, leaving 15 bases between them. The length of the CDR3 is 13 residues. In DNA, the CDR3 is TGTGCCAGCAGCACAGGACAGTTTTTTGGCTACACCTTC. Translating gives CASSTGQFFGYTF.

V gene TRBV19 combines with J gene TRBJ2-5, with TRBD2 matching 8 bases. Germline V CDR1 and CDR2: LNHDA, SQIVND (reference sequence). V gave up 5 bases and J gave up 3 bases; unmatched junction bases: 5. The CDR3 totals 14 residues. For the CDR3, the DNA is TGTGCCAGTAGTCCAGCGGGAGCAAAAGAGACCCAGTACTTC. The encoded protein is CASSPAGAKETQYF.

Note on this clonotype: This may arise from a read error, as a much more abundant clone is one base away. V is TRBV18 and J is TRBJ1-1, with D unresolved. Germline V CDR1 and CDR2: KGHSH, LQKENI. The CDR3 covers 14 residues. CDR3 amino acids: CASSPLSENTEALF. The CDR3 nucleotides read TGTGCCAGCTCACCACTCTCCGAGAACACTGAAGCTCTCTTT.

The chain uses TRBV11-2 and TRBJ2-5, with TRBD2 matching over 16 bases. Trimming at V came to 3 bases and at J to 5 bases, leaving 3 bases not matched to a gene. CDR1 SGHAT and CDR2 FQNNGV come from the germline V gene. The CDR3 is 16 amino acids. The CDR3 bases are TGTGCCAGCAGCTTCGGGACTAGCGGGAGGGGGGAGACCCAGTACTTC. It is translated as CASSFGTSGRGETQYF.

This chain links TRBV9 with TRBJ2-3; 11 nucleotides match TRBD2. The CDR3 is made up of 17 amino acids. The junction had 9 bases not matched to a gene; V was cut back by 2 bases and J by 4 bases. Germline CDR1 and CDR2: SGDLS and YYNGEE. DNA of the CDR3: TGTGCCAGCAGCGTTAGCGGGAGGGCCCATAAAGCAGATACGCAGTATTTT. Protein product: CASSVSGRAHKADTQYF. Based on the CDR3 plus reference TRBV9 and TRBJ2-3, the full variable domain is DSGVTQTPKHLITATGQRVTLRCSPRSGDLSVYWYQQSLDQGLQFLIQYYNGEERAKGNILERFSAQQFPDLHSELNLSSLELGDSALYFCASSVSGRAHKADTQYFGPGTRLTVL.

This clonotype has a count of ten or more. The gene calls are TRBV20-1 and TRBJ2-1, with TRBD2 matching over 10 bases. The CDR3 runs to 14 residues. The ends lost 6 bases at V and 2 bases at J; junction bases unmatched: 4. Germline assignment: CDR1 DFQATT and CDR2 SNEGSKA (reference sequence). The CDR3 region has the DNA TGCAGTGCCCAAACTAGCGGGGCCTACAATGAGCAGTTCTTC. Protein: CSAQTSGAYNEQFF.

Details on this clonotype: Given a much more abundant clone one base away, this may be a read error. The rearrangement uses TRBV5-1 and TRBJ1-1; D may be TRBD1 (6 bases). The CDR3 extends over 15 amino acids. Per the germline V gene, CDR1 is SGHRS and CDR2 is YFSETQ. V was trimmed by 1 base and J by 6 bases, leaving 16 bases between them. Here the CDR3 DNA reads TGCGCCAGCAGCTTGACGCGCGGGGGGGCGGCTGAAGCTTTCTTT. It translates to CASSLTRGGAAEAFF.

The J gene is TRBJ2-5, the V gene TRBV6-1; TRBD2 matches at 8 bases. Germline CDR1 is MNHNS and CDR2 is SASEGT. The CDR3 loop spans 15 amino acids. J gave up 5 bases and V 8 bases, and 13 bases lay outside the gene matches. The CDR3 DNA reads TGTGCCAGCTCCACCCAAGCGGGAGACACGGAGACCCAGTACTTC. Translation: CASSTQAGDTETQYF.

This clonotype was picked up many times. CDR3 coding DNA: TGTGCCAGCAGTTTGCTGAAAGGTCATCAGCCCCAGCATTTT. Translation gives CASSLLKGHQPQHF. The gene calls are TRBV28 and TRBJ1-5; D call uncertain. The germline V gene encodes CDR1 MDHEN and CDR2 SYDVKM. CDR3 length: 14 amino acids. V was trimmed by 3 bases and J by 5 bases, leaving 11 bases between them.

This clonotype was picked up many times. J is TRBJ2-7 and V is TRBV6-1; unclear D gene. Trimming took off 3 bases at V and 0 bases at J, with 6 bases between the two ends. This CDR3 region has 13 residues. The V gene's germline CDR1 is MNHNS and CDR2 SASEGT. Here the CDR3 reads CASSDGFSYEQYF. For the CDR3, the DNA is TGTGCCAGCAGTGACGGGTTCTCCTACGAGCAGTACTTC.

The table lists this clonotype with many counts. This chain joins TRBV28 and TRBJ2-6; D may be TRBD1 or TRBD2 (5 bases each). Trimming left V 5 bases short and J 0 bases short, with 17 bases between. Germline V gene lookup returns CDR1 MDHEN and CDR2 SYDVKM. The CDR3 is made up of 18 amino acids. The CDR3, as DNA: TGTGCCAGCAGTCGCTTCGGGCAGGGACGCTCTGGGGCCAACGTCCTGACTTTC. Its protein is CASSRFGQGRSGANVLTF.

Many counts were recorded for this clonotype. Written as DNA, the CDR3 is TGTGCCAGCAGTTACTCGACTAGCACAGATACGCAGTATTTT. This gives the protein CASSYSTSTDTQYF. V and J are TRBV6-6 and TRBJ2-3; no clear D gene. The CDR3 has 14 amino acids. CDR1 is MNHNY, CDR2 SVGAGI, per germline (reference sequence). With 0 bases removed from V and 0 bases from J, the gap between germline ends came to 4 bases.